This T cell receptor (beta chain) appears in the sequencing data of a study of technical replicates of blood from a handful of donors. Germline CDR1 reads ENHRY; CDR2 reads SYGVKD. This CDR3 spans 13 amino acids. With 7 bases clipped from V and 2 bases from J, the junction kept 4 bases outside the gene matches. TCRdb's copy holds only in-frame clones and misses some; the assay was immunoSEQ multiplex PCR. The sample carries 55,000 to 80,000 clones, roughly 97% recorded once. The J gene is TRBJ2-7, the V gene TRBV10-3; 8 positions agree with TRBD1. Input material: T cells isolated from PBMCs. This clonotype originated in a human donor in good health. The CDR3 sequence is CAIKEQGAYEQYF. For the CDR3, the DNA is TGTGCCATCAAGGAACAGGGGGCCTACGAGCAGTACTTC.